This TCR beta chain is from a study of blood T cell repertoires in COVID-19. The wider study: There were acute and convalescent COVID-19 samples, and they came from the United States, Italy and Spain.

V gave up 4 bases and J gave up 4 bases; unmatched junction bases: 4. CDR3 length equals 14 residues. Germline lookup yields CDR1 SGHDN and CDR2 FVKESK. Sequencing was performed with immunoSEQ multiplex PCR; in TCRdb, only in-frame clones are kept and a portion is missing. The sample consists of approximately 50,000 clones, about nine tenths of them appearing once. This TCR came from a man aged 45-65 years with active COVID-19. Source material: peripheral blood. This chain joins TRBV14 and TRBJ2-1, with 7 bases identical to TRBD1. The CDR3 DNA follows: TGTGCCAGCAGCCCGGGACAGCCATACAATGAGCAGTTCTTC. Protein: CASSPGQPYNEQFF.